The T cell receptor (beta chain) under discussion was sequenced for a study of cytomegalovirus exposure and HLA in healthy donors. Germline CDR1 SGHRS, CDR2 YFSETQ. The CDR3 runs 15 residues. The V and J ends lost 6 bases and 3 bases, in that order; junction bases with no gene match: 6. A multiplex PCR was run with 60 Vbeta primers and 13 Jbeta primers. TCRdb keeps only in-frame clones here, not all; method: immunoSEQ multiplex PCR. This sample has about 150,000 clones; approximately 80% occur once, and the top ten carry about 13%. V and J are TRBV5-1 and TRBJ2-6; 7 nucleotides agree with TRBD2. Sequenced: PBMCs. The sequence came from a man aged 25-45 years in good health and CMV-seropositive. CDR3 coding DNA: TGCGCCAGCAAGGTTGGGGGGGGTGGGGCCAACGTCCTGACTTTC. Translation: CASKVGGGGANVLTF.